The subject of this entry is one T cell receptor beta chain. The record originates from a study of control samples from healthy donors and cancer patients. The germline CDR1 and CDR2 sequences are KGHDR and SFDVKD. Trimming shortened V by 2 bases and J by 7 bases, and 11 bases separated the two germline ends. This CDR3 contains 14 residues. The protocol was immunoSEQ multiplex PCR, while the TCRdb copy is restricted to in-frame clones and leaves out a portion. The sample lists roughly 170,000 clones, 85% to 95% occurring once. Source material: blood. The V and J genes are TRBV24-1 and TRBJ1-3; D ambiguous. The TCR originated in a woman aged 55-69 years in good health. CDR3: CATSDSAKGNTIYF. DNA for the CDR3: TGTGCCACCAGTGATTCGGCTAAAGGGAACACCATATATTTT.